The 13 T cell receptor beta chains below come from one sample, sequenced in a study of T cell changes during pregnancy in multiple sclerosis. Assay used: immunoSEQ multiplex PCR; TCRdb lists only in-frame clones, some missing. The profile shows 40,000 or so clones, 90% of them singletons. This material consisted of CD4+ T cells from peripheral blood mononuclear cells, taken in the third trimester of pregnancy. The receptors were gathered from a female donor with multiple sclerosis, enrolled in a pregnancy study.

The chain recombines TRBV5-1 with TRBJ1-3; D unclear. Trimming took 0 bases from V and 4 from J, leaving 11 bases between them. The CDR3 extends over 15 amino acids. Germline V gene lookup returns CDR1 SGHRS and CDR2 YFSETQ. CDR3 amino acids: CASSLDPVPGNTIYF. The CDR3, as DNA: TGCGCCAGCAGCTTGGATCCGGTACCCGGAAACACCATATATTTT.

This chain uses TRBV5-1 with TRBJ2-3; D might be TRBD1 (5 bases). Germline V gene data show CDR1 as SGHRS and CDR2 as YFSETQ. Between the trimmed V and J ends, which lost 5 bases and 2 bases, there was a span of 9 bases. The CDR3 is made up of 13 amino acids. The CDR3 loop reads CASRGVLTDTQYF. CDR3 sequence (DNA): TGCGCCAGCAGAGGGGTCCTCACAGATACGCAGTATTTT.

The rearrangement uses TRBV6-4 and TRBJ2-1, with 9 nucleotides matching TRBD2. Germline V CDR1 and CDR2: MRHNA, SNTAGT. V shed 4 bases, J shed 0 bases, and the junction held 4 bases outside the gene matches. The CDR3 runs 16 residues. The CDR3 bases are TGTGCCAGCAGTGCGATTAGCGGGAGCTCCTACAATGAGCAGTTCTTC. It encodes CASSAISGSSYNEQFF.

V and J are TRBV5-1 and TRBJ2-7, with 7 bases matching TRBD1. The CDR3 totals 16 residues. Germline V gives CDR1 SGHRS, CDR2 YFSETQ. V dropped 3 bases and J dropped 2; count of bases not matched to a gene: 11. CDR3 sequence reads: CASSYYPGQATYEQYF. The CDR3 DNA reads as TGCGCCAGCAGCTACTACCCTGGACAGGCCACCTACGAGCAGTACTTC.

This rearrangement joins TRBV6-5 to TRBJ1-2, with D unclear. The CDR3 runs 13 residues. Trimming cost V 5 bases and J 8 bases, with 15 bases left between them. CDR1 is MNHEY and CDR2 is SVGAGI in the germline V gene. As DNA, the CDR3 is TGTGCCAGCAGTCGCCATTTCGGTGAAGGCTACACCTTC. Translation gives CASSRHFGEGYTF.

The chain uses TRBV7-9 and TRBJ2-3, with 12 bases identical to TRBD2. The CDR3 loop spans 16 amino acids. Trimming at V came to 5 bases and at J to 5 bases, leaving 8 bases not matched to a gene. From germline, CDR1 is SEHNR and CDR2 FQNEAQ (reference sequence). For the CDR3, the DNA is TGTGCCAGCAGCATCACTAGCGGGAGGATCAGAGATACGCAGTATTTT. The encoded protein is CASSITSGRIRDTQYF. Full variable domain (remainder filled in from reference TRBV7-9 and TRBJ2-3): DTGVSQNPRHKITKRGQNVTFRCDPISEHNRLYWYRQTLGQGPEFLTYFQNEAQLEKSRLLSDRFSAERPKGSFSTLEIQRTEQGDSAMYLCASSITSGRIRDTQYFGPGTRLTVL.

V and J are TRBV2 and TRBJ2-7; 8 bases line up with TRBD1. Per germline, CDR1 SNHLY and CDR2 FYNNEI. The CDR3 runs to 15 residues. The trim removed 6 bases at V and 3 bases at J, leaving 10 bases unmatched. CDR3 in amino acids: CASRSQGATVYEQYF. DNA for the CDR3: TGTGCCAGCAGGTCGCAGGGGGCGACCGTCTACGAGCAGTACTTC.

This clone was observed once. This rearrangement joins TRBV28 to TRBJ2-3; TRBD1 might be the D (7 bases). V was cut by 5 bases and J by 0 bases, with 21 bases left in between. Germline assignment: CDR1 MDHEN and CDR2 SYDVKM. CDR3 size: 18 residues. For the CDR3, the DNA is TGTGCCAGCAGTAACCCACTCCTCCAGGGGGGCAGCACAGATACGCAGTATTTT. It translates to CASSNPLLQGGSTDTQYF.

The rearrangement uses TRBV2 and TRBJ2-3, with 9 positions matching TRBD2. The trim removed 6 bases at V and 7 bases at J, leaving 8 bases unmatched. The CDR3 spans 14 residues. Per germline, CDR1 SNHLY and CDR2 FYNNEI. The CDR3 nucleotides read TGTGCCAGCAGGACTAGCGGAACCTCTCATACGCAGTATTTT. Its protein product is CASRTSGTSHTQYF.

V and J are TRBV7-9 and TRBJ2-7; D possibly corresponds to TRBD2 (6 bases). The germline V gene has CDR1 SEHNR and CDR2 FQNEAQ (reference sequence). Deletions cut 0 bases from V and 2 bases from J, with 14 bases between. The CDR3 covers 16 residues. The CDR3 nucleotides read TGTGCCAGCAGCTTAGCGGGGTCGCGGGATACCTACGAGCAGTACTTC. It is translated as CASSLAGSRDTYEQYF. Drawing the rest from reference TRBV7-9 and TRBJ2-7, the complete variable domain is DTGVSQNPRHKITKRGQNVTFRCDPISEHNRLYWYRQTLGQGPEFLTYFQNEAQLEKSRLLSDRFSAERPKGSFSTLEIQRTEQGDSAMYLCASSLAGSRDTYEQYFGPGTRLTVT.

The chain employs TRBV5-4 and TRBJ2-1, with a possible D match to TRBD2 (6 bases). Per germline, CDR1 SGHNT and CDR2 YYREEE (reference sequence). With 7 bases removed from V and 6 bases from J, the gap between germline ends came to 14 bases. This CDR3 is 13 amino acids long. The CDR3 protein is CASSPGGVNEQFF. CDR3 DNA: TGTGCCAGCTCCCCCGGCGGGGTCAATGAGCAGTTCTTC.

There are a few counts of this clone. The V gene is TRBV5-1, the J gene TRBJ1-1, with 7 bases fitting TRBD1. V was clipped by 1 base and J by 5 bases; unmatched bases: 5. CDR3 length: 14 residues. In germline, CDR1 is SGHRS, CDR2 YFSETQ. DNA for the CDR3: TGCGCCAGCAGCTTGAGGGGGCCGGTGACTGAAGCTTTCTTT. Its protein is CASSLRGPVTEAFF. The whole variable domain, remainder taken from reference TRBV5-1 and TRBJ1-1, is KAGVTQTPRYLIKTRGQQVTLSCSPISGHRSVSWYQQTPGQGLQFLFEYFSETQRNKGNFPGRFSGRQFSNSRSEMNVSTLELGDSALYLCASSLRGPVTEAFFGQGTRLTVV.

The rearrangement joins TRBV20-1 to TRBJ1-1; D call uncertain. From germline, CDR1 is DFQATT and CDR2 SNEGSKA (reference sequence). V gave up 7 bases and J gave up 2 bases, with 8 bases separating them. The CDR3 totals 11 residues. Here the CDR3 DNA reads TGCAGTGTTTCCAGAAACACTGAAGCTTTCTTT. It is translated as CSVSRNTEAFF.